The 30 T cell receptor beta chains in this list originate from one sample, sequenced in a study of T cell responses to AZD1222 COVID-19 vaccine. Measured with immunoSEQ multiplex PCR; TCRdb has only the in-frame clones, and not every one. The sample has roughly 80,000 clones; about nine tenths are singletons. The input for sequencing was peripheral blood, taken 28 days after the second AZD1222 dose. The receptors originated from an adult who received the AZD1222 COVID-19 vaccine.

The J gene is TRBJ2-2, the V gene TRBV5-4; 9 bases are a match to TRBD2. V was clipped by 10 bases and J by 1 base; unmatched bases: 14. The CDR3 has 17 residues. Germline lookup yields CDR1 SGHNT and CDR2 YYREEE (reference sequence). The CDR3 DNA is TGTGCCCTAAACGTGGCGGGAGGGCCTGTGAACACCGGGGAGCTGTTTTTT. Its protein is CALNVAGGPVNTGELFF. The variable domain in full, with the rest retrieved from reference TRBV5-4 and TRBJ2-2, is ETGVTQSPTHLIKTRGQQVTLRCSSQSGHNTVSWYQQALGQGPQFIFQYYREEENGRGNFPPRFSGLQFPNYSSELNVNALELDDSALYLCALNVAGGPVNTGELFFGEGSRLTVL.

The chain joins TRBV3-1 (or the pseudogene TRBV3-2) to TRBJ2-3; unclear D gene. Trimming took 0 bases from V and 0 from J, leaving 4 bases between them. The CDR3 has 14 residues. Germline CDR1 LGHDT, CDR2 YNNKEL (reference sequence). The CDR3: CASSQDRSTDTQYF. The CDR3 region has the DNA TGTGCCAGCAGCCAAGATAGGAGCACAGATACGCAGTATTTT.

Regarding this clone: The same CDR3 is also encoded by other DNA sequences in this sample. The chain has TRBV3-1 (or the pseudogene TRBV3-2) and TRBJ1-2, with TRBD1 identical over 8 bases. Unmatched junction bases numbered 1, after V lost 4 bases and J lost 3 bases. Germline loops: CDR1 LGHDT, CDR2 YNNKEL (reference sequence). CDR3 size: 13 residues. The CDR3 nucleotides read TGTGCCAGCAGCCTGGGACAGGACTATGGCTACACCTTC. Its translation is CASSLGQDYGYTF.

The chain uses TRBV7-7 and TRBJ2-2; 7 bases line up with TRBD1. The V and J ends lost 6 bases and 5 bases, in that order; junction bases with no gene match: 6. CDR1 is SSHAT and CDR2 is FNYEAQ in the germline V gene (reference sequence). This CDR3 contains 14 residues. Here the CDR3 reads CASSQQGWTGELFF. The CDR3, as DNA: TGTGCCAGCAGTCAACAGGGGTGGACCGGGGAGCTGTTTTTT.

This clone was counted a single time. The chain carries TRBV6-6 and TRBJ2-4, with D maybe TRBD2 (7 bases). The length of the CDR3 is 14 residues. Trimming removed 8 bases from V and 1 base from J, with 12 bases in between. Per germline, CDR1 MNHNY and CDR2 SVGAGI (reference sequence). DNA for the CDR3: TGTGCCAGCCGGGGGGACAAGGCCAAAAACATTCAGTACTTC. This translates into CASRGDKAKNIQYF.

The CDR3 DNA follows: TGTGCCATCAGTGAGTGGGGGGGCGATTCACCCCTCCACTTT. Translation gives CAISEWGGDSPLHF. The chain joins TRBV10-3 to TRBJ1-6; D is possibly TRBD1 (6 bases). CDR1 is ENHRY, CDR2 SYGVKD, per germline. V gave up 1 base and J gave up 8 bases, with 9 bases separating them. This CDR3 comprises 14 residues.

The genes are TRBV5-6 and TRBJ1-1; a weak D match, TRBD1 (6 bases). V was pared by 4 bases and J by 0 bases, with 13 bases between. Germline CDR1 SGHDT, CDR2 YYEEEE. The CDR3 loop spans 15 amino acids. CDR3 sequence (DNA): TGTGCCAGCAGCCCGACAGGACGCATGAACACTGAAGCTTTCTTT. It specifies CASSPTGRMNTEAFF.

This clone was recorded once. The J gene is TRBJ2-1, the V gene TRBV7-8, with 7 bases aligning to TRBD1. The CDR3 is made up of 15 amino acids. Germline CDR1 and CDR2: SGHVS and FQNEAQ. V trimming: 5 bases; J trimming: 5 bases; junction bases outside the gene matches: 9. The CDR3 coding sequence is TGTGCCAGCAGCATACGACAGGGTGGGAACAATGAGCAGTTCTTC. Amino acid sequence: CASSIRQGGNNEQFF.

The chain links TRBV5-1 to TRBJ1-1; D is ambiguous. The CDR3 has 14 residues. The germline CDR1 and CDR2 sequences are SGHRS and YFSETQ. Trimming took off 3 bases at V and 0 bases at J, with 9 bases between the two ends. CDR3 nucleotide sequence: TGCGCCAGCAGCTCGGAGAGGATGAACACTGAAGCTTTCTTT. Protein sequence: CASSSERMNTEAFF.

The chain combines TRBV29-1 with TRBJ1-2; the D is unclear. This CDR3 contains 12 residues. Trimming cost V 6 bases and J 1 base, with 9 bases left between them. Germline lookup yields CDR1 SQVTM and CDR2 ANQGSEA. The CDR3 region is CSVLEHNYGYTF. The CDR3 nucleotides read TGCAGCGTGCTTGAGCATAACTATGGCTACACCTTC.

The chain joins TRBV7-3 to TRBJ2-1, with D perhaps being TRBD1 or TRBD2 (5 bases each). Germline V CDR1 and CDR2: SGHTA, FQGTGA. Between the trimmed V and J ends, which lost 4 bases and 9 bases, there was a span of 10 bases. The CDR3 is 12 residues long. The CDR3 here is CASSSPGGEQFF. The CDR3 region has the DNA TGTGCCAGCAGCTCCCCTGGGGGTGAGCAGTTCTTC.

The chain uses TRBV7-9 and TRBJ2-5; 8 bases align to TRBD2. V lost 5 bases and J lost 5; bases outside the gene matches: 7. CDR3 length equals 14 residues. The V gene's germline CDR1 is SEHNR and CDR2 FQNEAQ (reference sequence). DNA for the CDR3: TGTGCCAGCAGCCGACCGAGCGGGAGTGAGACCCAGTACTTC. Protein product: CASSRPSGSETQYF.

The chain has TRBV21-1 and TRBJ2-3; the table's D call of TRBD2 was not tested on the DNA. TRBV21-1 is recorded as a pseudogene. The CDR3 has 18 residues. CDR3 coding DNA: TGTGCCAGCAGCAAAGGGCAGGAGACTAGCCGAAACACAGATACGCAGTATTTT. This gives the protein CASSKGQETSRNTDTQYF.

The V call is TRBV10-3, the J call TRBJ2-3; 9 positions match TRBD1. Germline CDR1 is ENHRY and CDR2 is SYGVKD. Unmatched junction bases numbered 7, after V lost 7 bases and J lost 5 bases. The CDR3 loop spans 14 amino acids. The CDR3: CAINTGQGKDTQYF. CDR3 nucleotide sequence: TGTGCCATCAACACGGGACAGGGAAAAGATACGCAGTATTTT.

This rearrangement joins TRBV2 to TRBJ1-6, with D unclear. The CDR3 length is 14 residues. V was pared by 1 base and J by 7 bases, with 8 bases between. The germline CDR1 and CDR2 sequences are SNHLY and FYNNEI. The CDR3 spells CASSEGGQNSPLHF. DNA for the CDR3: TGTGCCAGCAGTGAAGGAGGCCAGAATTCACCCCTCCACTTT.

V and J are TRBV7-3 and TRBJ1-2; TRBD1 might be the D (6 bases). Germline lookup yields CDR1 SGHTA and CDR2 FQGTGA. The ends were cut back, 3 bases at V and 6 bases at J, with 11 bases in the middle. The CDR3 is 13 amino acids. The CDR3 protein is CASSFSGEDGYTF. The CDR3 DNA reads as TGTGCCAGCAGCTTTTCAGGGGAGGATGGCTACACCTTC.

This rearrangement joins TRBV12-3 or TRBV12-4 to TRBJ1-2; 9 nucleotides align to TRBD1. The CDR3 is 13 amino acids. J gave up 12 bases and V 6 bases, and 11 bases lay outside the gene matches. CDR3 protein: CASRTGTGNRDTF. In DNA form, the CDR3 reads TGTGCCAGCAGGACCGGGACAGGGAATAGGGACACCTTC.

The J gene is TRBJ1-5, the V gene TRBV30; D not resolved. Trimming left V 0 bases short and J 10 bases short, with 13 bases between. This CDR3 is 13 amino acids long. CDR1 is GTSNPN and CDR2 is SVGIG in the germline V gene (reference sequence). CDR3 in DNA: TGTGCCTGGAGTGTAGGCGGCGGCGGACCCCAGCATTTT. Its translation: CAWSVGGGGPQHF. Looking up the rest from reference TRBV30 and TRBJ1-5 gives the full variable domain: SQTIHQWPATLVQPVGSPLSLECTVEGTSNPNLYWYRQAAGRGLQLLFYSVGIGQISSEVPQNLSASRPQDRQFILSSKKLLLSDSGFYLCAWSVGGGGPQHFGDGTRLSIL.

The chain combines TRBV5-6 with TRBJ2-7; D not certain. The CDR3 has 14 residues. CDR1 is SGHDT, CDR2 YYEEEE, per germline. The germline V and J ends were trimmed by 2 bases and 3 bases, with 12 bases remaining between them. The CDR3 protein is CASSFEGILYEQYF. CDR3 DNA: TGTGCCAGCAGCTTCGAAGGGATCCTCTACGAGCAGTACTTC.

This clone occurred once. This chain connects TRBV30 to TRBJ2-1; D not resolved. Germline V lookup: CDR1 GTSNPN, CDR2 SVGIG (reference sequence). CDR3 length: 13 amino acids. In DNA form, the CDR3 reads TGTGCTGAACAAAGATACTCCTACAATGAGCAGTTCTTC. It is translated as CAEQRYSYNEQFF.

The sample holds a few counts of this clone. The V gene is TRBV6-2 or TRBV6-3, the J gene TRBJ1-1; the D gene is possibly TRBD1 (5 bases). Per the germline V gene, CDR1 is MNHEY and CDR2 is SVGEGT. The V and J ends lost 2 bases and 4 bases respectively, with 14 bases between them. The CDR3 loop spans 15 amino acids. This chain's CDR3 is CASSYGGRGSTEAFF. CDR3 DNA: TGTGCCAGCAGTTACGGGGGTCGGGGATCCACTGAAGCTTTCTTT.

The chain uses TRBV9 and TRBJ2-1; D might be TRBD1 or TRBD2, each matching 5 bases. This CDR3 region has 13 residues. CDR1 is SGDLS, CDR2 YYNGEE, per germline. Trimming shortened V by 0 bases and J by 6 bases, and 7 bases separated the two germline ends. Here the CDR3 reads CASSVGGVNEQFF. The CDR3 DNA is TGTGCCAGCAGCGTAGGAGGGGTCAATGAGCAGTTCTTC.

The V and J genes are TRBV3-1 (or the pseudogene TRBV3-2) and TRBJ2-2; 9 bases are shared with TRBD2. Trimming at V came to 0 bases and at J to 8 bases, leaving 13 bases not matched to a gene. Germline V gene data show CDR1 as LGHDT and CDR2 as YNNKEL (reference sequence). This CDR3 has 18 residues. CDR3 loop: CASSQDLGLAGRAGELFF. The CDR3 nucleotides read TGTGCCAGCAGCCAAGATCTAGGGCTAGCGGGAAGGGCAGGGGAGCTGTTTTTT.

The V call is TRBV7-9, the J call TRBJ2-1; possible D gene TRBD1, 5 bases. Between the trimmed V and J ends, which lost 3 bases and 5 bases, there was a span of 5 bases. The CDR3 consists of 12 residues. Per the germline V gene, CDR1 is SEHNR and CDR2 is FQNEAQ (reference sequence). CDR3 protein: CASSLTDNEQFF. In DNA, the CDR3 is TGTGCCAGCAGCTTGACAGACAATGAGCAGTTCTTC.

The chain couples TRBV28 to TRBJ1-2; tentative D call: TRBD1 (6 bases). V was shortened by 4 bases and J by 2 bases, with 14 bases between the two germline ends. The CDR3 covers 15 residues. The V gene's germline CDR1 is MDHEN and CDR2 SYDVKM. This chain's CDR3 is CASSSGPGVNYGYTF. Written as DNA, the CDR3 is TGTGCCAGCAGTTCCGGTCCAGGGGTAAACTATGGCTACACCTTC.

The chain links TRBV7-9 to TRBJ2-7, with D unclear. The germline V gene has CDR1 SEHNR and CDR2 FQNEAQ (reference sequence). V lost 3 bases and J lost 11, with 11 bases in between. The CDR3 sequence is 11 residues long. Here the CDR3 DNA reads TGTGCCAGCAGCTTCGGCGGTGAGGAGTACTTC. This translates into CASSFGGEEYF.

The rearrangement links TRBV27 to TRBJ2-3; perhaps TRBD1 as D (6 bases). The CDR3 totals 11 residues. The V end lost 7 bases, the J end lost 6 bases, and 8 bases lay between the germline ends. Germline CDR1 MNHEY, CDR2 SMNVEV (reference sequence). CDR3 DNA: TGTGCCAGCATCGACAGGGATACGCAGTATTTT. Its protein product is CASIDRDTQYF.

This chain joins TRBV5-1 and TRBJ2-5; D possibly corresponds to TRBD1 (6 bases). From germline, CDR1 is SGHRS and CDR2 YFSETQ. The CDR3 is 16 amino acids. The V gene lost 4 bases and the J gene lost 0 bases, with 16 bases spanning the gap. The CDR3 bases are TGCGCCAGCAGCCAAGCCTCCAGGGGTTACCAAGAGACCCAGTACTTC. Amino acid sequence: CASSQASRGYQETQYF.

The rearrangement joins TRBV4-1 to TRBJ2-7, with 9 positions matching TRBD1. CDR3 length: 15 residues. Per the germline V gene, CDR1 is MGHRA and CDR2 is YSYEKL. V trimming: 3 bases; J trimming: 5 bases; junction bases outside the gene matches: 8. The CDR3 DNA sequence: TGCGCCAGCAGCCAGGGACCGGGACAGGGAGACGAGCAGTACTTC. Protein: CASSQGPGQGDEQYF.

J is TRBJ2-5 and V is TRBV19; 8 nucleotides agree with TRBD1. This CDR3 region has 12 residues. Germline lookup yields CDR1 LNHDA and CDR2 SQIVND (reference sequence). With 8 bases clipped from V and 3 bases from J, the junction kept 2 bases outside the gene matches. The CDR3 sequence: CASADREETQYF. Here the CDR3 DNA reads TGTGCCAGTGCGGACAGGGAAGAGACCCAGTACTTC.